These 19 T cell receptor beta chains originate from one sample sequenced in a study of T cells in Graves' hyperthyroidism and ophthalmopathy. TCR beta CDR3 regions were amplified from RNA. The TCR CDR3 was amplified in a first-round RT-PCR using the HTBI primer set. MiXCR, applied by TCRdb to the multiplex PCR reads, yields one record per CDR3 protein. The sample shows over 500,000 distinct CDR3 sequences, around 50% of them seen only once. The sample was peripheral blood or thyroid tissue (not recorded which). These receptor sequences come from an adult woman with Graves' disease, either hyperthyroidism or ophthalmopathy (not recorded which).

The V and J genes are TRBV29-1 and TRBJ2-1; 10 bases agree with TRBD2. V was pared by 4 bases and J by 10 bases, with 19 bases of the junction left unmatched. Germline loops: CDR1 SQVTM, CDR2 ANQGSEA. This CDR3 spans 17 amino acids. As DNA, the CDR3 is TGCAGCGTTGTCCCCCGATTACTAGCGGGACGTAATCTGGAGCAGTTCTTC. It yields the protein CSVVPRLLAGRNLEQFF.

The rearrangement joins TRBV7-2 to TRBJ1-3; perhaps TRBD1 as D (5 bases). Germline CDR1 and CDR2: SGHTA and FQGNSA. The CDR3 is 17 amino acids. Trimming shortened V by 3 bases and J by 0 bases, and 15 bases separated the two germline ends. CDR3 residues: CASSLMGLKSSGNTIYF. The CDR3, as DNA: TGTGCCAGCAGCTTGATGGGACTGAAGAGCTCTGGAAACACCATATATTTT.

This clonotype was seen at least ten times. The chain links TRBV6-1 to TRBJ2-7; D tentatively fits TRBD1 or TRBD2 (5 bases each). CDR3 size: 13 residues. Deletions cut 7 bases from V and 7 bases from J, with 17 bases between. Germline V gene lookup returns CDR1 MNHNS and CDR2 SASEGT. The CDR3 loop is CASMGPYRQEQYF. CDR3 nucleotide sequence: TGTGCCAGCATGGGACCTTACCGGCAGGAGCAGTACTTC.

The chain employs TRBV20-1 and TRBJ1-2; TRBD1 aligns across 10 bases. Trimming took 8 bases from V and 8 from J; bases not matched to a gene: 11. The CDR3 has 13 amino acids. CDR1 and CDR2 (germline): DFQATT, SNEGSKA (reference sequence). The CDR3 DNA is TGCAGTTCTGACCCCGGGACAGGGGACGGCTACACCTTC. Translated, it gives CSSDPGTGDGYTF.

V and J are TRBV6-1 and TRBJ1-6, with 8 bases matching TRBD1. With 1 base clipped from V and 10 bases from J, the junction kept 0 bases outside the gene matches. Germline V CDR1 and CDR2: MNHNS, SASEGT. CDR3 size: 13 residues. CDR3 protein: CASSEDRGSPLHF. The CDR3 coding sequence is TGTGCCAGCAGTGAAGACAGGGGGTCACCCCTCCACTTT.

This sequence joins TRBV7-9 and TRBJ1-2; D possibly corresponds to TRBD1 (6 bases). The germline CDR1 and CDR2 sequences are SEHNR and FQNEAQ (reference sequence). Trimming removed 5 bases from V and 3 bases from J, with 16 bases in between. There are 15 residues in the CDR3. The CDR3 region is CASSPPSDRHYGYTF. DNA of the CDR3: TGTGCCAGCAGCCCCCCTTCGGACAGACACTATGGCTACACCTTC.

CDR3 protein: CASSLGGTRQETQYF. The CDR3 DNA follows: TGTGCCAGCAGCTTAGGAGGGACCCGCCAAGAGACCCAGTACTTC. The chain employs TRBV7-2 and TRBJ2-5; possibly TRBD1 or TRBD2 for D (5 bases each). CDR3 length: 15 residues. CDR1 SGHTA and CDR2 FQGNSA come from the germline V gene. The V gene lost 1 base and the J gene lost 1 base, with 10 bases spanning the gap.

A remark on this clonotype: A read error may produce the germline difference seen at one junction end. The chain uses TRBV12-3 or TRBV12-4 and TRBJ2-7; D is possibly TRBD1 or TRBD2 (5 bases each). The CDR3 covers 16 residues. The chain's CDR3 is CAISEGFPLSSYEQYF. For the CDR3, the DNA is TGTGCCATCAGTGAGGGGTTCCCTCTGAGCTCCTACGAGCAGTACTTC.

This clonotype came up many times. The chain combines TRBV14 with TRBJ1-6; D gene uncertain. This CDR3 has 13 residues. V shed 6 bases and J shed 7 bases, with 10 bases lying between them. Germline assignment: CDR1 SGHDN and CDR2 FVKESK. The CDR3: CASRPTVNSPLHF. The CDR3 DNA reads as TGTGCCAGCAGGCCCACAGTCAATTCACCCCTCCACTTT. Drawing the rest from reference TRBV14 and TRBJ1-6, the complete variable domain is EAGVTQFPSHSVIEKGQTVTLRCDPISGHDNLYWYRRVMGKEIKFLLHFVKESKQDESGMPNNRFLAERTGGTYSTLKVQPAELEDSGVYFCASRPTVNSPLHFGNGTRLTVT.

In its sample, this clonotype was seen a few times. This chain uses TRBV15 with TRBJ1-5; D might be TRBD1 (5 bases). Per the germline V gene, CDR1 is LNHNV and CDR2 is YYDKDF (reference sequence). The CDR3 has 13 amino acids. Deletions cut 9 bases from V and 6 bases from J, with 15 bases between. CDR3 sequence: CATIRDSIQPQHF. Written as DNA, the CDR3 is TGTGCCACGATCCGGGACTCGATTCAGCCCCAGCATTTT.

This clonotype has at least ten counts. The chain is built from TRBV2 and TRBJ1-5; a weak D match, TRBD1 (6 bases). V lost 6 bases to trimming and J lost 4 bases, with 10 bases between them. This CDR3 has 13 amino acids. Germline V CDR1 and CDR2: SNHLY, FYNNEI. This CDR3 is CASRRQANQPQHF. The DNA of the CDR3 is TGTGCCAGCAGGAGACAGGCTAATCAGCCCCAGCATTTT. Complete variable domain (other parts from reference TRBV2 and TRBJ1-5): EPEVTQTPSHQVTQMGQEVILRCVPISNHLYFYWYRQILGQKVEFLVSFYNNEISEKSEIFDDQFSVERPDGSNFTLKIRSTKLEDSAMYFCASRRQANQPQHFGDGTRLSIL.

This clonotype was observed a few times. This sequence joins TRBV28 and TRBJ2-7; 8 bases align to TRBD1. V lost 6 bases and J lost 7; bases outside the gene matches: 11. The CDR3 runs 14 residues. Per the germline V gene, CDR1 is MDHEN and CDR2 is SYDVKM. CDR3 loop: CASRPRQGLGEQYF. CDR3 nucleotides: TGTGCCAGCAGGCCGAGACAGGGGTTAGGAGAGCAGTACTTC.

This clonotype was seen ten or more times. The J gene is TRBJ2-7, the V gene TRBV2, with 9 bases matching TRBD1. The CDR3 runs to 13 residues. CDR1 is SNHLY and CDR2 is FYNNEI in the germline V gene. V lost 6 bases and J lost 6; bases outside the gene matches: 6. The CDR3 sequence: CASRGGQGGEQYF. CDR3 bases: TGTGCCAGCAGGGGGGGACAGGGCGGCGAGCAGTACTTC.

In its sample, this clonotype was seen many times. CDR3 sequence (DNA): TGTGCCAGCAGAACCGGGACAGTGAACACTGAAGCTTTCTTT. This codes for CASRTGTVNTEAFF. The genes are TRBV7-2 and TRBJ1-1; 7 bases line up with TRBD1. The germline V gene encodes CDR1 SGHTA and CDR2 FQGNSA. The CDR3 extends over 14 amino acids. The V segment lost 6 bases and the J segment 0 bases; nucleotides outside the gene matches: 4.

This clonotype was seen many times. The V gene is TRBV20-1, the J gene TRBJ2-7, with D perhaps TRBD1 (6 bases). The CDR3 is made up of 13 amino acids. V was shortened by 3 bases and J by 3 bases, with 12 bases between the two germline ends. Germline V gene lookup returns CDR1 DFQATT and CDR2 SNEGSKA (reference sequence). DNA for the CDR3: TGCAGTGCTAGCGCCCTGGACAGCTACGAGCAGTACTTC. Encoded protein: CSASALDSYEQYF.

The chain combines TRBV12-3 or TRBV12-4 with TRBJ1-5; 11 positions match TRBD1. This CDR3 spans 16 amino acids. After removal of 4 bases from V and 5 bases from J, the junction contained 7 bases not matched to a gene. The CDR3 nucleotides read TGTGCCAGCAGTTGGACAGGGGGCGCGGCGGATCAGCCCCAGCATTTT. Its protein product is CASSWTGGAADQPQHF.

V gene TRBV20-1 combines with J gene TRBJ1-2, with D possibly TRBD1 on 5 matching bases. The CDR3 spans 14 residues. Germline V gene data show CDR1 as DFQATT and CDR2 as SNEGSKA (reference sequence). V lost 6 bases, J lost 6 bases, and 20 bases lay in between. CDR3 sequence reads: CSAPGLAWDDGYTF. As DNA, the CDR3 is TGCAGTGCCCCGGGACTAGCGTGGGACGATGGCTACACCTTC.

Concerning this clonotype: This could be a read error, since a much larger clone is one nucleotide away. DNA of the CDR3: TGTGCCAGCAGTATTTTTGGCGAGTCTGTCTATGGCTACACCTTC. It codes for CASSIFGESVYGYTF. V gene TRBV2 combines with J gene TRBJ1-2, with unresolved D. Germline loops: CDR1 SNHLY, CDR2 FYNNEI. There are 15 residues in the CDR3. With 5 bases removed from V and 4 bases from J, the gap between germline ends came to 17 bases.

The chain joins TRBV7-2 to TRBJ1-1; the D is unclear. The ends were cut back, 2 bases at V and 5 bases at J, with 9 bases in the middle. CDR1 SGHTA and CDR2 FQGNSA come from the germline V gene. The CDR3 length is 13 residues. The CDR3 is CASSLLRVTEAFF. The CDR3 DNA sequence: TGTGCCAGCAGCTTATTGAGGGTTACTGAAGCTTTCTTT.